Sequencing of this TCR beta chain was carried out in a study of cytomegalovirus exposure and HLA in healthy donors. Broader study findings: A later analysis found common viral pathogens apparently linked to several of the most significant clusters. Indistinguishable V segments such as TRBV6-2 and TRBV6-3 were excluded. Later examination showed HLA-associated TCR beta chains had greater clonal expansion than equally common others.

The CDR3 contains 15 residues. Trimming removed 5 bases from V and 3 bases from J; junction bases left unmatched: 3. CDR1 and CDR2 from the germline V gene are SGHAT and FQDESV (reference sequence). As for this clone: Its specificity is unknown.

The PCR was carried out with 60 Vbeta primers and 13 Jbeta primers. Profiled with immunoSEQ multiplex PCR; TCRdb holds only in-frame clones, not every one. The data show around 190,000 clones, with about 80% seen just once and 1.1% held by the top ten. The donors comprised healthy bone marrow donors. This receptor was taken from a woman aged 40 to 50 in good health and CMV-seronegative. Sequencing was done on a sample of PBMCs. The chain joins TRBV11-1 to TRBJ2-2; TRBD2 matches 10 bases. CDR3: CASSRTSGHTGELFF. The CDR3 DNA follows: TGTGCCAGCAGCCGGACTAGCGGACACACCGGGGAGCTGTTTTTT.